This T cell receptor beta chain was captured in a study of blood T cell repertoires in COVID-19. The overall study: Material from acute and convalescent COVID-19 was sourced from the United States, Italy and Spain. T cells, B-cell-depleted T cells, or PBMCs supplied cDNA or gDNA.

This CDR3 comprises 13 residues. Trimming pared 2 bases from V and 7 bases from J, leaving 11 bases between. The germline V gene has CDR1 SGHAT and CDR2 FQNNGV. Per the original data handling: Reference gene primers were amplified, and this amplification served to estimate nucleated cell counts. TCRdb keeps only in-frame clones here, not all; method: immunoSEQ multiplex PCR. The V and J calls and clone size are taken from that table; D and trimming were inferred from the DNA. The sample comprises approximately 230,000 clones, nearly 90% of which are singletons, and under 4% rests with the top ten. V and J are TRBV11-2 and TRBJ2-5, with D perhaps TRBD1 (5 bases). Sequencing was done on a sample of peripheral blood. This TCR came from a young man with active or convalescent COVID-19. Here the CDR3 reads CASSLQGTATQYF. In DNA form, the CDR3 reads TGTGCCAGCAGCTTACAGGGTACGGCGACCCAGTACTTC.